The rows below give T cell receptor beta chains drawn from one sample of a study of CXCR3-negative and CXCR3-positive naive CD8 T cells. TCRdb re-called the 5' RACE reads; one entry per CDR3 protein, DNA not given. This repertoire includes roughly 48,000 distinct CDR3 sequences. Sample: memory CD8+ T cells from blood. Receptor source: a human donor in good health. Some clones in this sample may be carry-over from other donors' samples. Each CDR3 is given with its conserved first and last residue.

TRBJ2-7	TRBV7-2	CASSASGHSYEQYF
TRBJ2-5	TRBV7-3	CASSLRGGPQETQYF
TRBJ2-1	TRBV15	CATSRADRDYNEQFF
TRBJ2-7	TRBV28	CASSRLAGTYEQYF
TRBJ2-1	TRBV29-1	CSAPAGLGGYEQFF
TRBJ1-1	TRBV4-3	CASSLGRTTENTEAFF
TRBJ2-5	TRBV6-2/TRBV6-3	CASSYLGGGQETQYF
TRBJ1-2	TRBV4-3	CASSQDILGQGGYTF
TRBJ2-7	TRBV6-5	CASRSGTVSYEQYF
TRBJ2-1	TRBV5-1	CASSSTGPHYNEQFF
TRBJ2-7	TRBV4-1	CASSREAGYEQYF
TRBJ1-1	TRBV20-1	CSARARTSPNTEAFF
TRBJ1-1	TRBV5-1	CASSLGTTEAFF
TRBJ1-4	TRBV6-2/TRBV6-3	CASIHSERENEKLFF
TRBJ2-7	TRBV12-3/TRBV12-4	CASSLSPYEQYF
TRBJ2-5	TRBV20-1	CSARASDAQETQYF
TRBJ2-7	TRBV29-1	CSVEVWDRVYEQYF
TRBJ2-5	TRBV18	CASSPPGETQYF
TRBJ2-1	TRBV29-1	CSVGRNNEQFF
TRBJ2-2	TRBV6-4	CASSDSRNTGELFF